What follows are 20 T cell receptor beta chains derived from one specimen sequenced in a study of graft-versus-host responses after intestinal transplantation. Measured with immunoSEQ multiplex PCR; TCRdb has only the in-frame clones, and not every one. The repertoire consists of roughly 40,000 clones, with about 90% occurring once and the leading ten covering over 2%. This sample comprised PBMCs, obtained around 330 days after intestinal transplant. The origin of the receptors is a human patient who received an intestinal transplant, so some T cells may come from the graft donor.

The chain links TRBV7-2 to TRBJ2-5; D not resolved. Germline CDR1 SGHTA, CDR2 FQGNSA. This CDR3 has 12 residues. With 0 bases removed from V and 10 bases from J, the gap between germline ends came to 9 bases. The CDR3 sequence: CASSLALRHQYF. CDR3 DNA sequence: TGTGCCAGCAGCTTAGCGTTACGCCACCAGTACTTC. Together with reference TRBV7-2 and TRBJ2-5, the CDR3 gives the full variable domain: GAGVSQSPSNKVTEKGKDVELRCDPISGHTALYWYRQSLGQGLEFLIYFQGNSAPDKSGLPSDRFSAERTGGSVSTLTIQRTQQEDSAVYLCASSLALRHQYFGPGTRLLVL.

The V gene is TRBV6-6, the J gene TRBJ2-1, with D possibly being TRBD1 (6 bases). Germline CDR1 reads MNHNY; CDR2 reads SVGAGI (reference sequence). The CDR3 consists of 16 residues. Trimming removed 6 bases at V and 6 bases at J, with 21 bases between. This chain's CDR3 is CASRRKGVGQTNEQFF. The CDR3 DNA sequence: TGTGCCAGCAGACGAAAGGGAGTAGGACAGACCAATGAGCAGTTCTTC.

The chain links TRBV13 to TRBJ2-7; 9 bases line up with TRBD2. Germline V gene data show CDR1 as PRHDT and CDR2 as FYEKMQ (reference sequence). The J segment lost 3 bases and the V segment lost 5 bases, leaving 5 bases of the junction unmatched. This CDR3 contains 14 residues. CDR3 region: CASSTSGGIYEQYF. The CDR3 DNA is TGTGCCAGCAGCACCAGCGGGGGGATCTACGAGCAGTACTTC.

The V gene is TRBV28, the J gene TRBJ2-7, with 9 bases lining up with TRBD2. The CDR3 spans 16 residues. The germline CDR1 and CDR2 sequences are MDHEN and SYDVKM. V lost 5 bases, J lost 0 bases, and 8 bases stayed unmatched. For the CDR3, the DNA is TGTGCCAGCAGTCCCCAAACTAGCGGGCGCTCCTACGAGCAGTACTTC. Translated: CASSPQTSGRSYEQYF.

V usage is TRBV4-2 and J usage is TRBJ1-3, with D possibly TRBD1 on 5 matching bases. The CDR3 sequence is 17 residues long. CDR1 is LGHNA, CDR2 YNFKEQ, per germline. Trimming removed 1 base from V and 0 bases from J, with 13 bases in between. As DNA, the CDR3 is TGTGCCAGCAGCCAAGCAAGGGGAGCCAACTCTGGAAACACCATATATTTT. Amino acid sequence: CASSQARGANSGNTIYF.

Remarks on this clone: An end of the junction differs from the germline gene, which may be a read error. This rearrangement joins TRBV7-9 to TRBJ1-2; no reliable D call. Germline values: CDR1 SEHNR, CDR2 FQNEAQ (reference sequence). The CDR3 is 13 residues long. CDR3 coding DNA: TGTGCCAGCAAGAGGGATCCTAACTATGGCTGCACCTTC. Protein: CASKRDPNYGCTF.

This chain uses TRBV5-5 with TRBJ2-7; weak D call: TRBD1 (5 bases). The V end lost 2 bases, the J end lost 3 bases, and 12 bases lay between the germline ends. The CDR3 is 14 amino acids. CDR1 SGHKS and CDR2 YYEKEE come from the germline V gene (reference sequence). The CDR3 region is CASSFQGEFYEQYF. CDR3 DNA sequence: TGTGCCAGCAGCTTCCAGGGTGAATTCTACGAGCAGTACTTC.

This clone turned up a few times. This chain uses TRBV29-1 with TRBJ2-3, with D hard to call. The CDR3 contains 11 residues. Per germline, CDR1 SQVTM and CDR2 ANQGSEA. With 3 bases removed from V and 0 bases from J, the gap between germline ends came to 1 base. The CDR3 sequence: CSVDSTDTQYF. The CDR3 DNA sequence: TGCAGCGTTGACAGCACAGATACGCAGTATTTT.

As DNA, the CDR3 is TGTGCCAGCAGCTTAGCAGGGGGCGGGTCCGAGCAGTACTTC. The encoded protein is CASSLAGGGSEQYF. The chain carries TRBV7-3 and TRBJ2-5; TRBD1 aligns across 8 bases. The DNA end is more similar to TRBJ2-7, so the J call may be wrong. This CDR3 is built from 14 residues. CDR1 and CDR2 (germline): SGHTA, FQGTGA.

The chain is built from TRBV5-4 and TRBJ1-2, with TRBD1 matching 9 bases. Per germline, CDR1 SGHNT and CDR2 YYREEE (reference sequence). J was trimmed by 3 bases and V by 0 bases; bases with no gene match: 0. The CDR3 has 14 residues. The chain's CDR3 is CASSLGQGDYGYTF. CDR3 DNA sequence: TGTGCCAGCAGCTTGGGACAGGGGGACTATGGCTACACCTTC.

The rearrangement joins TRBV28 to TRBJ1-6; weak D call: TRBD1 (5 bases). Looked up from germline, CDR1 is MDHEN and CDR2 is SYDVKM. V shed 6 bases and J shed 6 bases, with 15 bases lying between them. CDR3 length: 15 amino acids. CDR3: CASRTPGRTNSPLHF. CDR3 in DNA: TGTGCCAGCAGAACGCCGGGACGGACTAATTCACCCCTCCACTTT.

The chain employs TRBV10-2 and TRBJ2-7, with D possibly being TRBD1 (6 bases). The germline CDR1 and CDR2 sequences are WSHSY and SAAADI. The CDR3 is 14 amino acids. V was cut by 3 bases and J by 2 bases, with 11 bases left in between. CDR3 sequence reads: CASSEGQGPYEQYF. DNA of the CDR3: TGCGCCAGCAGTGAAGGTCAGGGGCCCTACGAGCAGTACTTC.

The chain employs TRBV6-1 and TRBJ2-7; possibly TRBD2 for D (5 bases). Trimming removed 3 bases from V and 0 bases from J, with 15 bases in between. The CDR3 consists of 16 residues. Germline CDR1 MNHNS, CDR2 SASEGT. CDR3: CASSDRGRRISYEQYF. Here the CDR3 DNA reads TGTGCCAGCAGTGATCGAGGGAGACGGATCTCCTACGAGCAGTACTTC.

The chain joins TRBV5-1 to TRBJ2-1; 9 nucleotides align to TRBD2. Trimming cost V 0 bases and J 4 bases; bases outside gene matches: 8. The CDR3 is 17 residues long. Per the germline V gene, CDR1 is SGHRS and CDR2 is YFSETQ. Here the CDR3 reads CASSLAEGGGAYNEQFF. In DNA form, the CDR3 reads TGCGCCAGCAGCTTGGCAGAAGGCGGGGGGGCATACAATGAGCAGTTCTTC.

The chain has TRBV11-2 and TRBJ2-2; no clear D gene. V lost 4 bases to trimming and J lost 1 base, with 16 bases between them. The germline V gene has CDR1 SGHAT and CDR2 FQNNGV. The CDR3 is 17 amino acids. CDR3 amino acids: CASSSWKETVNTGELFF. In DNA form, the CDR3 reads TGTGCCAGCAGCTCTTGGAAGGAGACGGTGAACACCGGGGAGCTGTTTTTT.

The CDR3 nucleotides are TGTGCCAGCAGCTTAAACATCTCCTACGAGCAGTACTTC. Its protein is CASSLNISYEQYF. This rearrangement joins TRBV7-9 to TRBJ2-7; D gene unclear. In germline, CDR1 is SEHNR, CDR2 FQNEAQ (reference sequence). Deletions cut 2 bases from V and 0 bases from J, with 5 bases between. This CDR3 is built from 13 residues.

CDR3 protein: CASSFSSGSHNEQFF. For the CDR3, the DNA is TGTGCCAGCAGCTTCTCTAGCGGGAGTCACAATGAGCAGTTCTTC. V and J are TRBV7-3 and TRBJ2-1; 10 bases are shared with TRBD2. This CDR3 comprises 15 residues. Per the germline V gene, CDR1 is SGHTA and CDR2 is FQGTGA. The V and J ends lost 3 bases and 5 bases, in that order; junction bases with no gene match: 4.

The rearrangement joins TRBV5-1 to TRBJ2-7, with 8 bases lining up with TRBD1. J was trimmed by 6 bases and V by 8 bases; bases with no gene match: 4. Germline V gene data show CDR1 as SGHRS and CDR2 as YFSETQ. This CDR3 is built from 11 residues. CDR3 region: CASRGQGEQYF. The CDR3 nucleotides read TGCGCCAGTCGCGGACAGGGCGAGCAGTACTTC.

The genes are TRBV4-1 and TRBJ1-2, with 7 bases lining up with TRBD1. CDR3 length: 13 amino acids. V was clipped by 4 bases and J by 5 bases; unmatched bases: 4. Germline V gene sequence: CDR1 MGHRA, CDR2 YSYEKL. CDR3 nucleotide sequence: TGCGCCAGCAGCCCTAGGGACAGTTATGGCTACACCTTC. Its protein product is CASSPRDSYGYTF.

This chain uses TRBV30 with TRBJ2-1; D ambiguous. Per germline, CDR1 GTSNPN and CDR2 SVGIG (reference sequence). Deletions cut 2 bases from V and 5 bases from J, with 10 bases between. This CDR3 is built from 13 residues. As DNA, the CDR3 is TGTGCCTGGAGTAATACTAACAACAATGAGCAGTTCTTC. Translating gives CAWSNTNNNEQFF.